The 27 T cell receptor beta chains listed next were all sequenced from one sample in a study of blood T cell repertoires in COVID-19. The method was immunoSEQ multiplex PCR; TCRdb's version includes in-frame clones alone and lacks a portion of them. The sample contains 200,000 to 250,000 clones, over 65% of which appear only once. Sequencing input: PBMCs or T cells enriched from blood (not recorded which). These receptor sequences come from a woman aged 60-75 years who had recovered from COVID-19.

The chain uses TRBV27 and TRBJ2-7; 7 bases are a match to TRBD2. The CDR3 sequence is 12 residues long. V lost 5 bases, J lost 4 bases, and 2 bases stayed unmatched. Germline V gives CDR1 MNHEY, CDR2 SMNVEV (reference sequence). CDR3: CASSLGGYEQYF. The DNA for the CDR3 is TGTGCCAGCAGTCTGGGGGGGTACGAGCAGTACTTC.

This chain joins TRBV13 and TRBJ2-5; tentatively, D is TRBD1 (6 bases). This CDR3 contains 14 residues. CDR1 PRHDT and CDR2 FYEKMQ come from the germline V gene (reference sequence). The ends were cut back, 4 bases at V and 5 bases at J, with 14 bases in the middle. CDR3 in DNA: TGTGCCAGCAGCTCCCGACAGGAATTGGAGACCCAGTACTTC. It encodes CASSSRQELETQYF.

V gene TRBV18 combines with J gene TRBJ1-5; 7 bases agree with TRBD1. V shed 5 bases and J 2 bases; nucleotides not matched to a gene: 6. CDR3 length equals 15 residues. Germline values: CDR1 KGHSH, CDR2 LQKENI. This CDR3 is CASSSDRVGNQPQHF. In DNA, the CDR3 is TGTGCCAGCTCATCCGACAGGGTTGGCAATCAGCCCCAGCATTTT. Together with reference TRBV18 and TRBJ1-5, the CDR3 gives the full variable domain: NAGVMQNPRHLVRRRGQEARLRCSPMKGHSHVYWYRQLPEEGLKFMVYLQKENIIDESGMPKERFSAEFPKEGPSILRIQQVVRGDSAAYFCASSSDRVGNQPQHFGDGTRLSIL.

This clone was picked up one time. The chain uses TRBV6-5 and TRBJ1-6; D gene uncertain. The CDR3 consists of 16 residues. With 0 bases removed from V and 7 bases from J, the gap between germline ends came to 13 bases. Germline V lookup: CDR1 MNHEY, CDR2 SVGAGI. The CDR3, as DNA: TGTGCCAGCAGTTACTCGATAGCCAGAACAAATTCACCCCTCCACTTT. Translating it yields CASSYSIARTNSPLHF.

V and J are TRBV19 and TRBJ1-2; 8 bases match TRBD1. There are 16 residues in the CDR3. With V trimmed by 5 bases and J by 5 bases, 13 bases remained unmatched. In germline, CDR1 is LNHDA, CDR2 SQIVND (reference sequence). CDR3 coding DNA: TGTGCCAGTAGTCGGGACAGGACCCATGGTGCTTATGGCTACACCTTC. Its translation is CASSRDRTHGAYGYTF.

The CDR3 DNA reads TGCAGCGTCAGGGACAGCGATTCACCCCTCCACTTT. Its translation is CSVRDSDSPLHF. The chain is built from TRBV29-1 and TRBJ1-6, with 7 bases fitting TRBD1. The CDR3 has 12 residues. Unmatched junction bases numbered 4, after V lost 6 bases and J lost 8 bases. The V gene's germline CDR1 is SQVTM and CDR2 ANQGSEA. The complete variable domain, with remaining parts taken from reference TRBV29-1 and TRBJ1-6, reads SAVISQKPSRDICQRGTSLTIQCQVDSQVTMMFWYRQQPGQSLTLIATANQGSEATYESGFVIDKFPISRPNLTFSTLTVSNMSPEDSSIYLCSVRDSDSPLHFGNGTRLTVT.

V usage is TRBV19 and J usage is TRBJ1-2, with D unclear. Germline loops: CDR1 LNHDA, CDR2 SQIVND (reference sequence). V lost 7 bases and J 5 bases, leaving 26 bases between the germline ends. The CDR3 is made up of 17 amino acids. This chain's CDR3 is CASIRRGGQESLYGYTF. In DNA form, the CDR3 reads TGTGCCAGTATCAGACGGGGAGGGCAAGAGTCCTTATATGGCTACACCTTC. Using reference TRBV19 and TRBJ1-2 for the parts outside the CDR3, the full variable domain is DGGITQSPKYLFRKEGQNVTLSCEQNLNHDAMYWYRQDPGQGLRLIYYSQIVNDFQKGDIAEGYSVSREKKESFPLTVTSAQKNPTAFYLCASIRRGGQESLYGYTFGSGTRLTVV.

This clone came up a few times. The V call is TRBV12-3 or TRBV12-4, the J call TRBJ1-2, with TRBD1 identical over 7 bases. V was clipped by 6 bases and J by 7 bases; unmatched bases: 8. The CDR3 is made up of 13 amino acids. In DNA, the CDR3 is TGTGCCAGCAGCCTAGAGGGGGCAGTTGGCTACACCTTC. Translating it yields CASSLEGAVGYTF.

The V call is TRBV27, the J call TRBJ1-1, with a weak D call TRBD1 (6 bases). V was shortened by 3 bases and J by 6 bases, with 11 bases between the two germline ends. Per germline, CDR1 MNHEY and CDR2 SMNVEV (reference sequence). This CDR3 has 13 residues. CDR3 DNA sequence: TGTGCCAGCAGTTTCCCAGGGGACGCTGAAGCTTTCTTT. Its translation: CASSFPGDAEAFF.

The CDR3 here is CASRGQGQAGELFF. CDR3 coding DNA: TGTGCCAGCAGAGGCCAGGGCCAAGCCGGGGAGCTGTTTTTT. The V gene is TRBV9, the J gene TRBJ2-2, with TRBD1 as a possible D gene (5 bases). The CDR3 spans 14 residues. In germline, CDR1 is SGDLS, CDR2 YYNGEE. Trimming took off 5 bases at V and 6 bases at J, with 14 bases between the two ends.

V gene TRBV18 combines with J gene TRBJ1-1; TRBD1 might be the D (6 bases). The CDR3 contains 13 residues. Between the trimmed V and J ends, which lost 5 bases and 1 base, there was a span of 8 bases. Germline-derived CDR1 and CDR2 are KGHSH and LQKENI. CDR3 bases: TGTGCCAGCTCAGAGGGACAGAACACTGAAGCTTTCTTT. Its translation is CASSEGQNTEAFF.

The chain recombines TRBV7-8 with TRBJ2-7; 10 bases fit TRBD1. This CDR3 spans 16 amino acids. CDR1 and CDR2 (germline): SGHVS, FQNEAQ. J gave up 3 bases and V 3 bases, and 8 bases lay outside the gene matches. CDR3 nucleotide sequence: TGTGCCAGCAGCTTCACAAGACAGGGGGCCGACTACGAGCAGTACTTC. Encoded protein: CASSFTRQGADYEQYF.

The V and J genes are TRBV5-4 and TRBJ2-7; TRBD1 matches at 12 bases. Trimming at V came to 3 bases and at J to 5 bases, leaving 6 bases not matched to a gene. In germline, CDR1 is SGHNT, CDR2 YYREEE (reference sequence). CDR3 size: 15 residues. CDR3 in DNA: TGTGCCAGCAGCTGGGACAGGGGGCACGACCACGAGCAGTACTTC. Amino acids: CASSWDRGHDHEQYF.

CDR3 DNA: TGTGCCAGCAGCACGCAGTCGGGGAGCTCCTACAATGAGCAGTTCTTC. It encodes CASSTQSGSSYNEQFF. This sequence joins TRBV13 and TRBJ2-1; perhaps TRBD2 as D (5 bases). The germline CDR1 and CDR2 sequences are PRHDT and FYEKMQ (reference sequence). V gave up 5 bases and J gave up 0 bases, with 14 bases separating them. This CDR3 has 16 residues.

This clone was counted once. The chain joins TRBV6-2 or TRBV6-3 to TRBJ2-7, with 8 positions matching TRBD1. This CDR3 has 16 residues. Per germline, CDR1 MNHEY and CDR2 SVGEGT. V lost 2 bases, J lost 2 bases, and 8 bases stayed unmatched. The DNA of the CDR3 is TGTGCCAGCAGTTACACCCGACAGGGGTTCACCTACGAGCAGTACTTC. It yields the protein CASSYTRQGFTYEQYF.

This clone was recorded once. The genes are TRBV3-1 (or the pseudogene TRBV3-2) and TRBJ1-1; D perhaps matches TRBD1 (5 bases). V was shortened by 1 base and J by 2 bases, with 11 bases between the two germline ends. CDR1 and CDR2 (germline): LGHDT, YNNKEL (reference sequence). The CDR3 sequence is 15 residues long. CDR3: CASSQGGTGNTEAFF. CDR3 in DNA: TGTGCCAGCAGCCAAGGCGGGACGGGAAACACTGAAGCTTTCTTT.

In its sample, this clone was seen many times. The chain is built from TRBV5-1 and TRBJ1-2; maybe TRBD1 (6 bases). Trimming removed 0 bases at V and 6 bases at J, with 15 bases between. Germline V CDR1 and CDR2: SGHRS, YFSETQ. The CDR3 totals 15 residues. The DNA of the CDR3 is TGCGCCAGCAGCTTGGATGTGGGCAGGGGTGATGGCTACACCTTC. Its protein is CASSLDVGRGDGYTF.

The chain is built from TRBV5-1 and TRBJ1-2; 9 positions match TRBD1. This CDR3 has 15 residues. The V gene's germline CDR1 is SGHRS and CDR2 YFSETQ. The J segment lost 4 bases and the V segment lost 0 bases, leaving 4 bases of the junction unmatched. The CDR3 sequence: CASSLGTGDLYGYTF. The CDR3 DNA reads as TGCGCCAGCAGCTTGGGGACAGGGGATCTCTATGGCTACACCTTC.

The table lists this clone with a count of one. The chain links TRBV14 to TRBJ1-1, with 7 nucleotides matching TRBD1. CDR3 length equals 13 residues. V lost 2 bases and J lost 5; bases outside the gene matches: 2. Per germline, CDR1 SGHDN and CDR2 FVKESK. The CDR3 coding sequence is TGTGCCAGCAGCCAAACAGGGGTGACTGAAGCTTTCTTT. It encodes CASSQTGVTEAFF.

The table lists this clone with a count of one. The genes are TRBV3-1 (or the pseudogene TRBV3-2) and TRBJ2-5; D not certain. The CDR3 contains 14 residues. V dropped 0 bases and J dropped 3 bases, with 8 bases sitting between them. The germline V gene has CDR1 LGHDT and CDR2 YNNKEL (reference sequence). Here the CDR3 DNA reads TGTGCCAGCAGCCAAGAATTGCGCGAAGAGACCCAGTACTTC. It translates to CASSQELREETQYF.

The V and J genes are TRBV10-1 and TRBJ2-1; 12 bases match TRBD2. Germline-derived CDR1 and CDR2 are WNHNN and SYGVQD (reference sequence). The CDR3 covers 16 residues. V was pared by 6 bases and J by 7 bases, with 10 bases of the junction left unmatched. In DNA form, the CDR3 reads TGCGCCAGCAGGAAACTAGCGGGGGGCGTTGTGAATGAGCAGTTCTTC. The encoded protein is CASRKLAGGVVNEQFF.

In this sample, this clone turned up once. V usage is TRBV28 and J usage is TRBJ1-4, with no clear D. Germline loops: CDR1 MDHEN, CDR2 SYDVKM. V was cut by 6 bases and J by 5 bases, with 13 bases left in between. This CDR3 region has 14 residues. As DNA, the CDR3 is TGTGCCAGCAGACCTATTGCCGGGAATGAAAAACTGTTTTTT. This sequence encodes CASRPIAGNEKLFF.

The chain carries TRBV5-6 and TRBJ1-5; the D gene is possibly TRBD1 (6 bases). V lost 0 bases and J 1 base, leaving 8 bases between the germline ends. This CDR3 comprises 15 residues. The germline gives CDR1 SGHDT, CDR2 YYEEEE. CDR3 in amino acids: CASSLGQGSNQPQHF. CDR3 coding DNA: TGTGCCAGCAGCTTGGGCCAGGGGAGCAATCAGCCCCAGCATTTT.

The V gene is TRBV5-6, the J gene TRBJ2-5; D not resolved. Trimming took 4 bases from V and 5 from J, leaving 6 bases between them. The CDR3 contains 11 residues. CDR1 is SGHDT and CDR2 is YYEEEE in the germline V gene. CDR3 sequence reads: CASSLEETQYF. The DNA for the CDR3 is TGTGCCAGCAGCCTAGAGGAGACCCAGTACTTC. Based on the CDR3 plus reference TRBV5-6 and TRBJ2-5, the full variable domain is DAGVTQSPTHLIKTRGQQVTLRCSPKSGHDTVSWYQQALGQGPQFIFQYYEEEERQRGNFPDRFSGHQFPNYSSELNVNALLLGDSALYLCASSLEETQYFGPGTRLLVL.

This chain uses TRBV19 with TRBJ1-1; D may be TRBD1 (6 bases). The CDR3 covers 16 residues. Germline loops: CDR1 LNHDA, CDR2 SQIVND (reference sequence). Trimming removed 3 bases at V and 0 bases at J, with 14 bases between. The CDR3 DNA reads TGTGCCAGTAGTATCTTGGGGCAGGGGTTGAACACTGAAGCTTTCTTT. Amino acid sequence: CASSILGQGLNTEAFF.

The genes are TRBV19 and TRBJ2-3, with 11 bases lining up with TRBD1. In germline, CDR1 is LNHDA, CDR2 SQIVND (reference sequence). Trimming at V came to 9 bases and at J to 0 bases, leaving 8 bases not matched to a gene. The CDR3 runs to 16 residues. The CDR3, as DNA: TGTGCCAGCCGGGACAGGGGGTACACTAGCACAGATACGCAGTATTTT. Translation gives CASRDRGYTSTDTQYF.

The rearrangement uses TRBV7-8 and TRBJ2-7, with a tentative D call TRBD2 (5 bases). Trimming pared 1 base from V and 2 bases from J, leaving 12 bases between. This CDR3 contains 15 residues. CDR1 is SGHVS, CDR2 FQNEAQ, per germline. Here the CDR3 DNA reads TGTGCCAGCAGCTTAGTCGGGAAACCAACCTACGAGCAGTACTTC. It translates to CASSLVGKPTYEQYF.